This T cell receptor (beta chain) was recovered during a study of blood T cell repertoires in COVID-19. Assay: immunoSEQ multiplex PCR; the TCRdb copy retains only in-frame clones and omits some. The data hold about 88,000 clones, with roughly 72% observed a single time. The V end was cut by 4 bases, the J end by 7 bases, with 22 bases between. The CDR3 totals 16 residues. Germline V gene sequence: CDR1 SGHNT, CDR2 YYREEE (reference sequence). Sequenced material: peripheral blood. The clonotype comes from a woman in her sixties or seventies in a cohort sampled during active or convalescent COVID-19. J is TRBJ2-3 and V is TRBV5-4, with D perhaps matching TRBD2 (7 bases). CDR3 sequence (DNA): TGTGCCAGCAGCACTAGACAGCGGGGAGGGGGGAATACGCAGTATTTT. This codes for CASSTRQRGGGNTQYF.